The 4 T cell receptor beta chains below come from one sample, sequenced in a study of OX40 agonist ivuxolimab in advanced cancers. Clones were read by immunoSEQ multiplex PCR, and TCRdb kept only the in-frame ones, dropping some. The sample records 55,000 to 70,000 clones, approximately 82% being singletons. Sequencing was performed on CD4+ or CD8+ T cells sorted from blood, taken in a trial of the OX40 agonist ivuxolimab. The source is an adult with an advanced solid tumor such as melanoma, head and neck, liver or kidney cancer.

The rearrangement joins TRBV10-3 to TRBJ1-2; 10 positions agree with TRBD1. The CDR3 runs to 13 residues. Trimming cost V 6 bases and J 7 bases; bases outside gene matches: 5. From germline, CDR1 is ENHRY and CDR2 SYGVKD. DNA of the CDR3: TGTGCCATCAGCGAAGACAGGGGGCTTGGCTACACCTTC. Protein product: CAISEDRGLGYTF.

The genes are TRBV4-1 and TRBJ2-7; TRBD1 agrees at 7 bases. Germline values: CDR1 MGHRA, CDR2 YSYEKL. This CDR3 region has 15 residues. Trimming cost V 3 bases and J 2 bases; bases outside gene matches: 7. The CDR3 reads CASSQTRDSTYEQYF. The CDR3 DNA is TGCGCCAGCAGCCAGACCCGGGACAGTACCTACGAGCAGTACTTC.

This clone has a single count. This sequence joins TRBV7-8 and TRBJ2-7; 12 bases align to TRBD1. With V trimmed by 1 base and J by 6 bases, 4 bases remained unmatched. This CDR3 has 15 residues. Germline V gene sequence: CDR1 SGHVS, CDR2 FQNEAQ. This CDR3 reads CASSLGGTGGVEQYF. DNA of the CDR3: TGTGCCAGCAGCTTAGGGGGGACAGGGGGCGTCGAGCAGTACTTC.

V usage is TRBV6-4 and J usage is TRBJ2-3; weak D call: TRBD2 (6 bases). Germline assignment: CDR1 MRHNA and CDR2 SNTAGT. The CDR3 runs to 13 residues. Trimming left V 8 bases short and J 5 bases short, with 14 bases between. The CDR3 reads CASRDSRLDTQYF. CDR3 DNA: TGTGCCAGCCGGGACTCGAGATTAGATACGCAGTATTTT.